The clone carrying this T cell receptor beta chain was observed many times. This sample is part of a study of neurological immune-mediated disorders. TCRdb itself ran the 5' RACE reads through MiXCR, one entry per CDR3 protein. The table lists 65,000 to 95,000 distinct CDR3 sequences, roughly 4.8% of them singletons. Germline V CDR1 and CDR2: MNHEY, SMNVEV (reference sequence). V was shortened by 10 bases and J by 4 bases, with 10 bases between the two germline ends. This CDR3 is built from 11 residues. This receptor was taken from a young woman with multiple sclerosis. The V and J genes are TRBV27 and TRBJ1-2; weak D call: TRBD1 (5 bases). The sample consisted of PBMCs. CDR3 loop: CATGTGYGYTF. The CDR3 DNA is TGTGCCACTGGAACAGGCTATGGCTACACCTTC.